Below are 10 T cell receptor beta chains sequenced from a single sample in a study of blood T cells in healthy people across ages. Using a J-beta primer mix together with a sample-barcoded 5' primer, a second PCR was run for 7 to 11 cycles. TCRdb called the 5' RACE reads again in MiXCR, with one record for every CDR3 protein. In the table there are hundreds of thousands of distinct CDR3 sequences, 58% of which are singletons. Sequencing input: blood. Source of these receptors: a man aged 30 to 39 in good health.

Only a few counts were recorded for this clonotype. This sequence joins TRBV7-9 and TRBJ2-3; TRBD1 aligns across 9 bases. The CDR3 sequence is 15 residues long. Unmatched junction bases numbered 4, after V lost 0 bases and J lost 6 bases. Per the germline V gene, CDR1 is SEHNR and CDR2 is FQNEAQ (reference sequence). The CDR3 reads CASSLAGQGPDTQYF. DNA of the CDR3: TGTGCCAGCAGCTTAGCGGGACAGGGACCGGATACGCAGTATTTT.

The chain links TRBV29-1 to TRBJ1-2, with D perhaps TRBD1 (5 bases). Per germline, CDR1 SQVTM and CDR2 ANQGSEA. CDR3 length: 14 residues. V was trimmed by 7 bases and J by 0 bases, leaving 15 bases between them. The CDR3, as DNA: TGCAGCGCCGGAACCGACAGCGCTAACTATGGCTACACCTTC. Its protein is CSAGTDSANYGYTF.

The rearrangement joins TRBV6-5 to TRBJ1-4; TRBD1 agrees at 7 bases. From germline, CDR1 is MNHEY and CDR2 SVGAGI. V shed 4 bases, J shed 7 bases, and the junction held 12 bases outside the gene matches. CDR3 length equals 16 residues. The CDR3 protein is CASSFKLTGTFEKLFF. CDR3 in DNA: TGTGCCAGCAGTTTCAAACTGACAGGGACTTTTGAAAAACTGTTTTTT.

By share, this clonotype ranks as medium-sized (0.01 to 0.1%). The chain links TRBV20-1 to TRBJ2-1; 7 bases fit TRBD2. J gave up 5 bases and V 2 bases, and 0 bases lay outside the gene matches. The length of the CDR3 is 12 residues. Per germline, CDR1 DFQATT and CDR2 SNEGSKA (reference sequence). The CDR3: CSARLADNEQFF. CDR3 in DNA: TGCAGTGCTAGACTAGCGGACAATGAGCAGTTCTTC.

Only a few counts were recorded for this clonotype. The rearrangement links TRBV5-1 to TRBJ2-5; weak D call: TRBD2 (6 bases). CDR3 size: 15 residues. The V and J ends lost 0 bases and 5 bases respectively, with 14 bases between them. CDR1 and CDR2 (germline): SGHRS, YFSETQ. The DNA for the CDR3 is TGCGCCAGCAGCTTGGGGACCGGGACTGGTGAGACCCAGTACTTC. It encodes CASSLGTGTGETQYF.

This clonotype was counted between two and nine times. The chain recombines TRBV5-1 with TRBJ2-3; D gene unclear. There are 13 residues in the CDR3. CDR1 and CDR2 (germline): SGHRS, YFSETQ. Trimming removed 4 bases from V and 6 bases from J, with 12 bases in between. The CDR3 nucleotides read TGCGCCAGCAGCCCAAGCACCAGGGATACGCAGTATTTT. This sequence encodes CASSPSTRDTQYF.

This clonotype was counted between two and nine times. This sequence joins TRBV7-2 and TRBJ2-3, with 7 bases identical to TRBD2. This CDR3 has 14 residues. V lost 1 base to trimming and J lost 6 bases; unmatched junction nucleotides: 4. CDR1 and CDR2 (germline): SGHTA, FQGNSA. CDR3 residues: CASSLGAGEDTQYF. The CDR3 nucleotides are TGTGCCAGCAGCTTAGGGGCGGGGGAGGATACGCAGTATTTT.

The chain joins TRBV6-2 or TRBV6-3 to TRBJ2-2; D call uncertain. The CDR3 runs 14 residues. The germline gives CDR1 MNHEY, CDR2 SVGEGT. The V end lost 2 bases, the J end lost 8 bases, and 12 bases lay between the germline ends. CDR3 sequence reads: CASSYLMKSGELFF. The CDR3 DNA follows: TGTGCCAGCAGTTACCTAATGAAATCAGGGGAGCTGTTTTTT.

This clonotype has more than one count but fewer than ten. The chain employs TRBV12-3 or TRBV12-4 and TRBJ2-7, with D possibly being TRBD2 (5 bases). The CDR3 covers 14 residues. V was trimmed by 2 bases and J by 5 bases, leaving 13 bases between them. CDR3 in DNA: TGTGCCAGCAGTTTAAACCTCCCCGGGGACGAGCAGTACTTC. Its protein product is CASSLNLPGDEQYF.

This clonotype was detected a few times. The V gene is TRBV4-2, the J gene TRBJ2-7; D might be TRBD1 (6 bases). Trimming took 6 bases from V and 0 from J, leaving 15 bases between them. This CDR3 is built from 15 residues. CDR1 and CDR2 (germline): LGHNA, YNFKEQ. The CDR3 is CASSPGVKGSYEQYF. The CDR3 DNA is TGTGCCAGCAGTCCAGGGGTCAAGGGCTCCTACGAGCAGTACTTC.